The 17 T cell receptor beta chains in this list originate from one sample, sequenced in a study of blood T cell repertoires in COVID-19. Repertoires were generated with immunoSEQ multiplex PCR, while TCRdb's copy carries only in-frame clones and drops some. Of about 400,000 clones listed, about 89% are singletons. Sequencing was done on a sample of PBMCs or T cells enriched from blood (not recorded which). Receptors originate from a man aged 35-49 years in a cohort exposed to, infected with or recovered from COVID-19 (not recorded which).

The gene calls are TRBV18 and TRBJ1-5; 8 nucleotides match TRBD1. V gave up 4 bases and J gave up 7 bases; unmatched junction bases: 0. CDR3 length: 12 residues. The germline V gene encodes CDR1 KGHSH and CDR2 LQKENI. The CDR3 DNA sequence: TGTGCCAGCTCACGACAGGGGCAGCCCCAGCATTTT. Protein sequence: CASSRQGQPQHF.

The gene calls are TRBV30 and TRBJ2-5; 9 positions agree with TRBD1. Unmatched junction bases numbered 6, after V lost 6 bases and J lost 4 bases. Germline CDR1 and CDR2: GTSNPN and SVGIG (reference sequence). There are 13 residues in the CDR3. CDR3 residues: CACQTGGPETQYF. The CDR3, as DNA: TGTGCCTGCCAGACAGGGGGACCAGAGACCCAGTACTTC.

The gene calls are TRBV3-1 (or the pseudogene TRBV3-2) and TRBJ2-1, with D possibly TRBD2 on 5 matching bases. The CDR3 consists of 15 residues. CDR1 is LGHDT and CDR2 is YNNKEL in the germline V gene (reference sequence). Trimming cost V 4 bases and J 0 bases, with 10 bases left between them. The CDR3 reads CASSPRVSSYNEQFF. As DNA, the CDR3 is TGTGCCAGCAGCCCGCGGGTGAGCTCCTACAATGAGCAGTTCTTC.

The chain combines TRBV24-1 with TRBJ2-2, with a tentative D call TRBD2 (6 bases). Trimming shortened V by 1 base and J by 7 bases, and 9 bases separated the two germline ends. Germline values: CDR1 KGHDR, CDR2 SFDVKD. The CDR3 consists of 14 residues. CDR3 DNA: TGTGCCACCAGTGATTTTCTGGGGGGCGGGGAGCTGTTTTTT. Translating gives CATSDFLGGGELFF.

The chain joins TRBV9 to TRBJ2-3, with 16 bases that match TRBD2. The J segment lost 0 bases and the V segment lost 4 bases, leaving 5 bases of the junction unmatched. CDR1 and CDR2 from the germline V gene are SGDLS and YYNGEE. CDR3 length: 18 residues. CDR3 protein: CASSPGLAGGPSTDTQYF. In nucleotides, the CDR3 is TGTGCCAGCAGCCCGGGACTAGCGGGAGGGCCAAGCACAGATACGCAGTATTTT.

The CDR3 sequence is CAWGTSGGSYEQYF. The CDR3 DNA follows: TGTGCCTGGGGGACTAGCGGGGGTTCCTACGAGCAGTACTTC. The rearrangement links TRBV30 to TRBJ2-7, with 14 nucleotides matching TRBD2. The germline V gene has CDR1 GTSNPN and CDR2 SVGIG (reference sequence). Trimming at V came to 5 bases and at J to 1 base, leaving 1 base not matched to a gene. There are 14 residues in the CDR3.

The rearrangement uses TRBV2 and TRBJ1-4; D unresolved. V lost 4 bases, J lost 8 bases, and 17 bases lay in between. The CDR3 length is 15 residues. Germline V CDR1 and CDR2: SNHLY, FYNNEI. CDR3 DNA sequence: TGTGCCAGCAGTGTGAGTGGCCTAGGCTTAGAAAAACTGTTTTTT. It is translated as CASSVSGLGLEKLFF.

This clone was observed a few times. The chain joins TRBV18 to TRBJ1-4; D is unclear. V was cut by 3 bases and J by 5 bases, with 10 bases left in between. Germline V gene sequence: CDR1 KGHSH, CDR2 LQKENI. The CDR3 is 14 residues long. The CDR3 here is CASSPRSENEKLFF. CDR3 sequence (DNA): TGTGCCAGCTCACCGCGCAGCGAGAATGAAAAACTGTTTTTT.

The rearrangement links TRBV5-1 to TRBJ1-5; a possible D gene is TRBD1 (6 bases). CDR1 and CDR2 from the germline V gene are SGHRS and YFSETQ. CDR3 length: 12 amino acids. Trimming took 8 bases from V and 5 from J, leaving 11 bases between them. The CDR3 nucleotides read TGCGCCAGTATTACAGGGCATCAGCCCCAGCATTTT. Residues: CASITGHQPQHF.

The gene calls are TRBV4-2 and TRBJ2-7; possibly TRBD2 for D (6 bases). V lost 2 bases to trimming and J lost 2 bases, with 16 bases between them. The CDR3 length is 16 residues. From germline, CDR1 is LGHNA and CDR2 YNFKEQ. The CDR3 loop reads CASSQQERATTYEQYF. In DNA form, the CDR3 reads TGTGCCAGCAGCCAACAGGAGCGGGCAACTACCTACGAGCAGTACTTC.

The V and J genes are TRBV6-1 and TRBJ1-2; D is possibly TRBD1 (5 bases). V was clipped by 0 bases and J by 5 bases, with 16 bases between them. The V gene's germline CDR1 is MNHNS and CDR2 SASEGT. The length of the CDR3 is 16 residues. As DNA, the CDR3 is TGTGCCAGCAGTGAAGCGGCGGGGCGGCCCCTATATGGCTACACCTTC. It translates to CASSEAAGRPLYGYTF.

The rearrangement links TRBV5-5 to TRBJ1-6; 9 positions match TRBD1. Germline lookup yields CDR1 SGHKS and CDR2 YYEKEE (reference sequence). This CDR3 region has 17 residues. V shed 3 bases, J shed 8 bases, and the junction held 12 bases outside the gene matches. The CDR3 DNA sequence: TGTGCCAGCAGCTCACCTTTCCGGACAGGGGATGATTCACCCCTCCACTTT. This encodes CASSSPFRTGDDSPLHF.

This chain joins TRBV5-4 and TRBJ1-2; TRBD1 might be the D (5 bases). V was pared by 2 bases and J by 8 bases, with 13 bases between. The CDR3 is 13 residues long. Germline CDR1 reads SGHNT; CDR2 reads YYREEE (reference sequence). The CDR3 here is CASSFFRGIGYTF. CDR3 coding DNA: TGTGCCAGCAGCTTTTTTCGGGGGATCGGCTACACCTTC.

The chain combines TRBV27 with TRBJ2-1; 8 bases match TRBD1. From germline, CDR1 is MNHEY and CDR2 SMNVEV (reference sequence). The trim removed 5 bases at V and 3 bases at J, leaving 15 bases unmatched. The CDR3 totals 18 residues. CDR3 region: CASSPTGQDRTYYNEQFF. The CDR3 nucleotides read TGTGCCAGCAGTCCAACGGGACAGGATCGAACTTACTACAATGAGCAGTTCTTC.

The J gene is TRBJ2-7, the V gene TRBV4-1; 10 bases map to TRBD2. Trimming at V came to 1 base and at J to 4 bases, leaving 7 bases not matched to a gene. Germline V gives CDR1 MGHRA, CDR2 YSYEKL. The length of the CDR3 is 16 residues. CDR3 protein: CASSQVPSGRFYEQYF. The CDR3 nucleotides are TGCGCCAGCAGCCAAGTGCCTAGCGGGAGATTTTACGAGCAGTACTTC.

The chain employs TRBV6-5 and TRBJ1-5; D may be TRBD1 (6 bases). With 6 bases removed from V and 6 bases from J, the gap between germline ends came to 15 bases. Germline V gives CDR1 MNHEY, CDR2 SVGAGI. The CDR3 loop spans 14 amino acids. The CDR3 sequence is CASRETGGPQPQHF. As DNA, the CDR3 is TGTGCCAGCAGGGAGACAGGCGGACCTCAGCCCCAGCATTTT.

The V and J genes are TRBV14 and TRBJ2-3, with a tentative D call TRBD2 (6 bases). The V and J ends lost 1 base and 8 bases respectively, with 13 bases between them. The germline CDR1 and CDR2 sequences are SGHDN and FVKESK. The CDR3 covers 14 residues. Written as DNA, the CDR3 is TGTGCCAGCAGCCAAGGGCTAAGGAGGGCTACGCAGTATTTT. Translating gives CASSQGLRRATQYF.